A single TCR beta chain is shown here with its context. The sample's treatment: oral pan-JAK inhibitor, 5-10 mg twice daily. This sample is drawn from a study of CD8+ T cells in alopecia areata. Study at large: Patients in the treated group were given tofacitinib by mouth, 5 to 10 mg twice a day.

cDNA prepared by RNA extraction and subsequent reverse transcription served as the template for sequencing. This table comes from immunoSEQ multiplex PCR, and its TCRdb copy is limited to in-frame clones, with some not included. Altogether around 70,000 clones are present, approximately 29% being singletons, with the ten largest covering around 14%. Sequenced here: CD8+ T cells sorted from blood, sampled at week 4, from a patient treated with tofacitinib. The receptor was derived from a human donor with alopecia areata.

CDR3: CAWSGLGNTGELFF. The CDR3, as DNA: TGTGCCTGGAGTGGGCTGGGGAACACCGGGGAGCTGTTTTTT. The chain uses TRBV30 and TRBJ2-2; D uncertain. V lost 1 base and J lost 1, with 7 bases in between. Germline values: CDR1 GTSNPN, CDR2 SVGIG (reference sequence). This CDR3 has 14 residues.